These T cell receptor beta chains were read from a single sample in a study of siplizumab effects on memory and regulatory T cells. Profiled with immunoSEQ multiplex PCR; TCRdb holds only in-frame clones, not every one. This table holds about 110,000 clones, approximately 92% found once. Material: CD4+ T cells sorted from blood. All receptors derive from a human donor in good health. The CDR3 runs from the conserved cysteine through the conserved F or W. D genes are given only for firm matches. Clone sizes are given selectively: once, few, many, or a class where the clone is expanded.

abundance	d_gene	v_gene	j_gene	CDR3aa	CDR3nt
.	.	TRBV18	TRBJ2-3	CASSSLDMVGPDTQYF	TGTGCCAGCTCAAGTCTCGACATGGTCGGCCCAGATACGCAGTATTTT
.	TRBD1	TRBV27	TRBJ1-4	CASSTRQGARANEKLFF	TGTGCCAGCAGTACTCGACAGGGGGCTAGGGCTAATGAAAAACTGTTTTTT
.	.	TRBV2	TRBJ1-5	CASSNIRVSGQPQHF	TGTGCCAGCAGTAACATACGTGTATCGGGGCAGCCCCAGCATTTT
.	.	TRBV5-1	TRBJ2-1	CASSLIRIGQDNEQFF	TGCGCCAGCAGCCTTATTCGCATAGGGCAGGACAATGAGCAGTTCTTC
.	.	TRBV28	TRBJ1-4	CASTPDTASEKLFF	TGTGCCAGCACCCCGGACACCGCGTCCGAAAAACTGTTTTTT
.	TRBD1	TRBV6-6	TRBJ2-3	CASTRQGATDTQYF	TGTGCCAGCACCCGACAGGGGGCTACAGATACGCAGTATTTT
.	TRBD2	TRBV9	TRBJ2-1	CASSVVGTSGIYEQFF	TGTGCCAGCAGCGTAGTAGGGACTAGCGGGATCTATGAGCAGTTCTTC
.	.	TRBV9	TRBJ2-7	CASSVGLANYEQYF	TGTGCCAGCAGCGTAGGCCTAGCGAACTACGAGCAGTACTTC
.	TRBD1	TRBV5-1	TRBJ2-7	CASSMGTAPEQYF	TGCGCCAGCAGCATGGGGACAGCTCCCGAGCAGTACTTC
.	TRBD1	TRBV18	TRBJ1-2	CASSPGQGENYGYTF	TGTGCCAGCTCACCAGGACAGGGGGAGAACTATGGCTACACCTTC
.	.	TRBV9	TRBJ2-1	CASSVVAGSIYNEQFF	TGTGCCAGCAGCGTAGTTGCGGGGAGCATCTACAATGAGCAGTTCTTC
.	.	TRBV5-4	TRBJ2-1	CASSFDLQSGEQFF	TGTGCCAGCAGCTTCGACTTACAGTCGGGTGAGCAGTTCTTC
.	.	TRBV5-5	TRBJ2-3	CASSFPHTDTQYF	TGTGCCAGCAGCTTCCCTCATACAGATACGCAGTATTTT
.	TRBD2	TRBV4-2	TRBJ2-7	CASSQVGAGGFYEQYF	TGTGCCAGCAGCCAGGTTGGGGCGGGAGGCTTCTACGAGCAGTACTTC
.	.	TRBV19	TRBJ1-2	CASTPGTAYGYTF	TGTGCCAGTACCCCCGGGACGGCCTATGGCTACACCTTC
.	.	TRBV6-1	TRBJ1-3	CASKTDGFSGNTIYF	TGTGCCAGCAAAACGGACGGATTCTCTGGAAACACCATATATTTT
.	.	TRBV2	TRBJ2-5	CASSETSQYF	TGTGCCAGCAGTGAGACCAGCCAGTACTTC
.	TRBD2	TRBV7-8	TRBJ2-1	CASSQTSGKNYNEQFF	TGTGCCAGCAGCCAAACTAGCGGAAAGAACTACAATGAGCAGTTCTTC
.	TRBD1	TRBV7-4	TRBJ2-7	CASSLEGAQDFYEQYF	TGTGCCAGCAGCTTAGAGGGGGCGCAGGATTTCTACGAGCAGTACTTC
.	.	TRBV6-1	TRBJ1-1	CASSTGTEAFF	TGTGCCAGCAGTACAGGTACTGAAGCTTTCTTT
.	.	TRBV5-6	TRBJ1-1	CASSLRAVNTEAFF	TGTGCCAGCAGCTTGAGGGCGGTGAACACTGAAGCTTTCTTT
once	.	TRBV2	TRBJ2-1	CASQGLNNYNEQFF	TGTGCCAGCCAGGGACTGAATAACTACAATGAGCAGTTCTTC
.	.	TRBV7-3	TRBJ2-5	CASRSGGAQETQYF	TGTGCCAGCAGGTCAGGCGGGGCCCAAGAGACCCAGTACTTC
.	TRBD1	TRBV5-5	TRBJ2-7	CASSYPGQNEQYF	TGTGCCAGCAGCTATCCGGGACAGAACGAGCAGTACTTC
once	.	TRBV9	TRBJ2-5	CASSVLGTTETQYF	TGTGCCAGCAGCGTACTCGGGACCACGGAGACCCAGTACTTC
.	.	TRBV6-1	TRBJ1-5	CASSEDRSQPQHF	TGTGCCAGCAGTGAAGACAGGAGTCAGCCCCAGCATTTT
.	.	TRBV7-9	TRBJ1-2	CASSPPRYGYTF	TGTGCCAGCAGCCCCCCCAGATATGGCTACACCTTC
once	.	TRBV2	TRBJ2-4	CAQRGAGGNIQYF	TGTGCCCAGCGCGGGGCTGGTGGAAACATTCAGTACTTC
.	.	TRBV18	TRBJ1-5	CASSQTWGNQPQHF	TGTGCCAGCTCACAGACCTGGGGAAATCAGCCCCAGCATTTT
.	.	TRBV30	TRBJ2-4	CAWSGTAAKNIQYF	TGTGCCTGGAGTGGGACAGCAGCCAAAAACATTCAGTACTTC
.	.	TRBV29-1	TRBJ2-3	CSVGNTGFTDTQYF	TGCAGCGTTGGAAATACAGGATTCACAGATACGCAGTATTTT
once	TRBD2	TRBV11-2	TRBJ2-3	CASSLAGAGVPDTQYF	TGTGCCAGCAGCTTAGCGGGAGCGGGAGTTCCCGATACGCAGTATTTT
.	.	TRBV2	TRBJ1-1	CASSARVGTEAFF	TGTGCCAGCAGCGCCAGGGTCGGCACTGAAGCTTTCTTT
.	TRBD1	TRBV27	TRBJ2-7	CASRKPGQAYEQYF	TGTGCCAGCAGGAAACCGGGACAGGCCTACGAGCAGTACTTC
.	TRBD1	TRBV4-1	TRBJ2-7	CASSQEPTGTISYEQYF	TGCGCCAGCAGCCAGGAACCGACAGGGACGATCTCCTACGAGCAGTACTTC